This T cell receptor beta chain was identified during a study of cytomegalovirus exposure and HLA in healthy donors. General study results and limits: It is likely that the observed cluster of highly shared sequence variants was a sequencing artifact.

This CDR3 spans 18 amino acids. Germline V CDR1 and CDR2: MDHEN, SYDVKM. Trimming took 2 bases from V and 0 from J; bases not matched to a gene: 9. The PCR made use of 60 Vbeta and 13 Jbeta primers. Clones were read by immunoSEQ multiplex PCR, and TCRdb kept only the in-frame ones, dropping some. Of about 110,000 clones listed, 65% to 90% are singletons. As concerns this clone: The antigen is unknown.

The sequenced sample was PBMCs. The receptor comes from a woman aged 30 to 39 in good health and CMV-seronegative. This chain joins TRBV28 and TRBJ2-3; 9 nucleotides line up with TRBD2. CDR3 sequence (DNA): TGTGCCAGCAGTTTAGCCGCTAGGCTAGCGGGAAGCACAGATACGCAGTATTTT. Amino acid sequence: CASSLAARLAGSTDTQYF.